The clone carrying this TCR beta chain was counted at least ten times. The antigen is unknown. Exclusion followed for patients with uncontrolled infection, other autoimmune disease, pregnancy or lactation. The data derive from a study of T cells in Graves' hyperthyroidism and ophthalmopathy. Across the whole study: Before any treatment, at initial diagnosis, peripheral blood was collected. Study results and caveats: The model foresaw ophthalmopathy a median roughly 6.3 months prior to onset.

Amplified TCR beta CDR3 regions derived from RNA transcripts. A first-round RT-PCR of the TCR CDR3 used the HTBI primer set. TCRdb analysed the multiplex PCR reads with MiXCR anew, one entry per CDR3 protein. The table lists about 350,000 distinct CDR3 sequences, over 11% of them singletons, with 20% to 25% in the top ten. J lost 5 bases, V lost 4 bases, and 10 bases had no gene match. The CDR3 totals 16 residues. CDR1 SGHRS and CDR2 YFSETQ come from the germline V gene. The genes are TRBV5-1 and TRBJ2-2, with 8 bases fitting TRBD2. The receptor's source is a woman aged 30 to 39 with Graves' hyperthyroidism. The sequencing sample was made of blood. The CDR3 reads CASSREAGVRTGELFF. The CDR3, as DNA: TGCGCCAGCAGCCGCGAAGCGGGAGTGAGAACCGGGGAGCTGTTTTTT.